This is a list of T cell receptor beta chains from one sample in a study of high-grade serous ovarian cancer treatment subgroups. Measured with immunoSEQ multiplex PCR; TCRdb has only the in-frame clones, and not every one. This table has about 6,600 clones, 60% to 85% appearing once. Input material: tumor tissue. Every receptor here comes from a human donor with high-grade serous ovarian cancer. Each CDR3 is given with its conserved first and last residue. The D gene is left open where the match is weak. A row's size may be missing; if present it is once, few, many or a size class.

CDR3: CASSFAGTGAPTGANVLTF; DNA: TGTGCCAGCAGCTTCGCGGGGACAGGGGCCCCAACTGGGGCCAACGTCCTGACTTTC; V: TRBV11-2; size: few; J: TRBJ2-6; D: TRBD1
CDR3: CASSLLAPTTDTQYF; DNA: TGTGCCAGCAGCTTACTAGCGCCCACCACAGATACGCAGTATTTT; V: TRBV7-9; size: few; J: TRBJ2-3; D: -
CDR3: CASSDRTVNYSPLHF; DNA: TGCGCCAGCAGTGACCGGACTGTTAACTACTCACCCCTCCACTTT; V: TRBV10-2; size: -; J: TRBJ1-6; D: -
CDR3: CASSYIQGHEQYF; DNA: TGTGCCAGCAGCTACATACAGGGCCACGAGCAGTACTTC; V: TRBV5-4; size: -; J: TRBJ2-7; D: -
CDR3: CASSLPWGGEQYF; DNA: TGCGCCAGCAGCTTGCCTTGGGGTGGCGAGCAGTACTTC; V: TRBV5-1; size: -; J: TRBJ2-7; D: -
CDR3: CASSWGGRASNEQFF; DNA: TGTGCCAGCAGTTGGGGCGGGAGGGCCAGCAATGAGCAGTTCTTC; V: TRBV28; size: few; J: TRBJ2-1; D: TRBD2
CDR3: CASSLASWSTDTQYF; DNA: TGTGCCAGCAGCTTAGCCAGCTGGAGCACAGATACGCAGTATTTT; V: TRBV7-2; size: -; J: TRBJ2-3; D: -
CDR3: CASSVAGLAGPGEQYF; DNA: TGTGCCAGCAGCGTAGCGGGACTAGCGGGGCCAGGGGAGCAGTACTTC; V: TRBV9; size: -; J: TRBJ2-7; D: TRBD2
CDR3: CASSVTPFQGSQHF; DNA: TGTGCCAGCAGCGTTACCCCTTTCCAGGGGTCCCAGCATTTT; V: TRBV7-2; size: -; J: TRBJ1-5; D: -
CDR3: CASSLGGHLGSYNEQFF; DNA: TGTGCCAGCAGCTTGGGGGGGCATTTAGGCTCCTACAATGAGCAGTTCTTC; V: TRBV5-8; size: -; J: TRBJ2-1; D: -
CDR3: CASSFDLTGPRETQYF; DNA: TGTGCCAGCAGCTTCGATTTGACGGGGCCCAGGGAGACCCAGTACTTC; V: TRBV5-6; size: -; J: TRBJ2-5; D: -
CDR3: CASSLGGTGNEKLFF; DNA: TGTGCCAGCAGTTTAGGTGGGACAGGGAATGAAAAACTGTTTTTT; V: TRBV28; size: once; J: TRBJ1-4; D: TRBD1
CDR3: CASSSGTSGRADTQYF; DNA: TGCGCCAGCAGCTCCGGGACTAGCGGGAGAGCAGATACGCAGTATTTT; V: TRBV10-2; size: -; J: TRBJ2-3; D: TRBD2
CDR3: CASSARADEQYF; DNA: TGTGCCAGCTCTGCACGCGCGGACGAGCAGTACTTC; V: TRBV18; size: -; J: TRBJ2-7; D: -
CDR3: CASSPDRGQETQYF; DNA: TGTGCCAGCAGCCCTGACAGGGGGCAAGAGACCCAGTACTTC; V: TRBV7-3; size: -; J: TRBJ2-5; D: TRBD1
CDR3: CASSLVHRRLVNTDTQYF; DNA: TGTGCCAGCAGCCTGGTCCACAGGCGCCTAGTTAACACAGATACGCAGTATTTT; V: TRBV5-6; size: few; J: TRBJ2-3; D: -
CDR3: CASSFGRAGRRQETQYF; DNA: TGTGCCAGCAGCTTCGGCAGGGCAGGGAGAAGACAAGAGACCCAGTACTTC; V: TRBV13; size: -; J: TRBJ2-5; D: -
CDR3: CASSPGPYNEQFF; DNA: TGTGCCAGCAGCCCGGGACCGTACAATGAGCAGTTCTTC; V: TRBV5-8; size: -; J: TRBJ2-1; D: -
CDR3: CASSLFDSYNEQFF; DNA: TGTGCCAGCAGTTTATTCGACAGCTACAATGAGCAGTTCTTC; V: TRBV28; size: -; J: TRBJ2-1; D: -
CDR3: CASSLAPLDSYLGTDTQYF; DNA: TGTGCCAGCAGCTTGGCCCCTCTTGACAGTTACTTAGGCACAGATACGCAGTATTTT; V: TRBV7-8; size: -; J: TRBJ2-3; D: -
CDR3: CASSLGTGVGAEAFF; DNA: TGTGCCAGCAGCCTAGGGACAGGGGTGGGGGCTGAAGCTTTCTTT; V: TRBV7-6; size: -; J: TRBJ1-1; D: TRBD1
CDR3: CASGLGAGRTGELFF; DNA: TGTGCTAGTGGTTTGGGGGCAGGGAGGACCGGGGAGCTGTTTTTT; V: TRBV12-5; size: once; J: TRBJ2-2; D: -
CDR3: CASSLIGTGRYGYTF; DNA: TGTGCCAGCAGCTTGATTGGGACAGGGCGGTATGGCTACACCTTC; V: TRBV5-4; size: -; J: TRBJ1-2; D: TRBD1
CDR3: CASSIPGQMGTQYF; DNA: TGTGCCAGTAGTATCCCGGGACAGATGGGGACCCAGTACTTC; V: TRBV19; size: -; J: TRBJ2-5; D: TRBD1
CDR3: CASSEFKLVVGDQYF; DNA: TGTGCCAGCAGTGAATTTAAATTAGTCGTAGGAGACCAGTACTTC; V: TRBV6-1; size: once; J: TRBJ2-5; D: -
CDR3: CASSPGHYSTDTQYF; DNA: TGTGCCAGCAGCCCCGGACACTATAGCACAGATACGCAGTATTTT; V: TRBV7-9; size: -; J: TRBJ2-3; D: -
CDR3: CSVLGLADYNGQFF; DNA: TGCAGCGTTCTCGGACTAGCGGATTACAATGGGCAGTTCTTC; V: TRBV29-1; size: -; J: TRBJ2-1; D: TRBD2
CDR3: CASRDRVLSNEKLFF; DNA: TGTGCCAGCAGGGACAGGGTATTGTCTAATGAAAAACTGTTTTTT; V: TRBV6-6; size: -; J: TRBJ1-4; D: TRBD1
CDR3: CASSLDSDTLYGYTF; DNA: TGTGCCAGCAGCTTAGACTCCGACACCCTCTATGGCTACACCTTC; V: TRBV7-6; size: -; J: TRBJ1-2; D: -
CDR3: CASSVAGGTGANVLTF; DNA: TGTGCCAGCAGCGTCGCGGGGGGCACTGGGGCCAACGTCCTGACTTTC; V: TRBV7-2; size: -; J: TRBJ2-6; D: TRBD2
CDR3: CASRRPNYGYTF; DNA: TGCGCCAGCAGGAGACCAAACTATGGCTACACCTTC; V: TRBV5-1; size: -; J: TRBJ1-2; D: -
CDR3: CASSPTRISSYEQYF; DNA: TGTGCCAGCAGCCCAACAAGAATTAGCTCCTACGAGCAGTACTTC; V: TRBV28; size: -; J: TRBJ2-7; D: -
CDR3: CASSQRTGGMANEQFF; DNA: TGCGCCAGCAGCCAGAGGACAGGGGGAATGGCCAATGAGCAGTTCTTC; V: TRBV4-1; size: once; J: TRBJ2-1; D: TRBD1
CDR3: CASSLRPPGRAGKETQYF; DNA: TGTGCCAGCAGTTTACGCCCCCCAGGGAGGGCAGGAAAAGAGACCCAGTACTTC; V: TRBV28; size: -; J: TRBJ2-5; D: TRBD2
CDR3: CASSRWTGAAGYTF; DNA: TGTGCCAGCAGCAGGTGGACAGGGGCGGCTGGCTACACCTTC; V: TRBV5-5; size: -; J: TRBJ1-2; D: TRBD1
CDR3: CASSLELAGVYQETQYF; DNA: TGCGCCAGCAGCCTAGAGCTAGCGGGAGTTTACCAAGAGACCCAGTACTTC; V: TRBV4-3; size: -; J: TRBJ2-5; D: TRBD2
CDR3: CASSSDREETQYF; DNA: TGTGCCAGCAGCTCGGACAGGGAAGAGACCCAGTACTTC; V: TRBV7-2; size: -; J: TRBJ2-5; D: TRBD1
CDR3: CASSLRTPSGQYF; DNA: TGTGCCAGCAGCCTAAGGACTCCCTCGGGGCAGTATTTT; V: TRBV7-2; size: -; J: TRBJ2-3; D: -